The 7 T cell receptor beta chains reported below all come from one sample, sequenced in a study of beta chain features in type 1 diabetes. The isolated RNA, all of it, was reverse transcribed, so expressed TCRB transcripts were what got sequenced. Produced via immunoSEQ multiplex PCR; TCRdb's table is partial and in-frame only. Here the sample spans roughly 370,000 clones, more than 11% being singletons. Sequences were obtained from naive CD4+ T cells from blood. The receptors originated from a man in his thirties or forties in good health.

This clone was seen a few times. This chain uses TRBV4-2 with TRBJ2-5; 8 bases line up with TRBD2. This CDR3 comprises 14 residues. Germline CDR1 LGHNA, CDR2 YNFKEQ. With 3 bases clipped from V and 5 bases from J, the junction kept 5 bases outside the gene matches. CDR3 sequence: CASSQAGTRETQYF. The CDR3 DNA is TGTGCCAGCAGCCAGGCCGGGACTAGGGAGACCCAGTACTTC.

The V and J genes are TRBV30 and TRBJ2-1; no firm D call. Germline V lookup: CDR1 GTSNPN, CDR2 SVGIG (reference sequence). Trimming removed 1 base at V and 0 bases at J, with 7 bases between. CDR3 length: 14 amino acids. The CDR3 nucleotides read TGTGCCTGGAGTGGGGCCAGCTCCTACAATGAGCAGTTCTTC. It yields the protein CAWSGASSYNEQFF. Together with reference TRBV30 and TRBJ2-1, the CDR3 gives the full variable domain: SQTIHQWPATLVQPVGSPLSLECTVEGTSNPNLYWYRQAAGRGLQLLFYSVGIGQISSEVPQNLSASRPQDRQFILSSKKLLLSDSGFYLCAWSGASSYNEQFFGPGTRLTVL.

This clone occurred a few times. This chain links TRBV9 with TRBJ2-3; the match to TRBD1 covers 8 bases. This CDR3 spans 14 amino acids. CDR1 and CDR2 (germline): SGDLS, YYNGEE. Losses at the gene ends were 2 bases for V and 6 bases for J; bases not matched to a gene: 5. The CDR3 loop is CASSVQGAVDTQYF. For the CDR3, the DNA is TGTGCCAGCAGCGTCCAGGGGGCGGTGGATACGCAGTATTTT.

This clone was recorded a few times. The rearrangement links TRBV7-2 to TRBJ1-2; weak D call: TRBD1 (5 bases). Germline V gene data show CDR1 as SGHTA and CDR2 as FQGNSA. V gave up 5 bases and J gave up 8 bases, with 12 bases separating them. The CDR3 covers 12 residues. The CDR3 spells CASSPGTKGYTF. CDR3 DNA: TGTGCCAGCAGCCCGGGGACTAAAGGCTACACCTTC.

This clone was seen more than once but under ten times. The chain carries TRBV2 and TRBJ2-1, with D possibly matching TRBD2 (5 bases). Trimming stripped 2 bases from V and 5 bases from J, with 7 bases between. Per germline, CDR1 SNHLY and CDR2 FYNNEI. The CDR3 is made up of 13 amino acids. As DNA, the CDR3 is TGTGCCAGCAGTGAACTAGCAAACAATGAGCAGTTCTTC. As protein: CASSELANNEQFF.

This clone was seen only once. The chain employs TRBV13 and TRBJ2-4; 9 bases line up with TRBD1. This CDR3 spans 16 amino acids. Per germline, CDR1 PRHDT and CDR2 FYEKMQ (reference sequence). V lost 4 bases, J lost 2 bases, and 6 bases stayed unmatched. The DNA of the CDR3 is TGTGCCAGCAGCTCCCGGGACAGGGCATCCAAAAACATTCAGTACTTC. Encoded protein: CASSSRDRASKNIQYF.

About this clone itself: Other DNA sequences in this sample translate to the same CDR3. This chain joins TRBV30 and TRBJ2-5; possible D gene TRBD2, 5 bases. Trimming stripped 0 bases from V and 2 bases from J, with 10 bases between. The CDR3 covers 14 residues. The germline gives CDR1 GTSNPN, CDR2 SVGIG (reference sequence). CDR3 in amino acids: CAWSVLGSQETQYF. The CDR3 bases are TGTGCCTGGAGTGTACTAGGATCTCAAGAGACCCAGTACTTC.